The T cell receptor (beta chain) under discussion was sequenced for a study of vaccination and CD4 T cells after COVID-19. Overall study: Median time from second vaccine dose to sampling was just over 70 days (14 to 241).

Of note for this clonotype: Its matching antigen is unknown.

Researchers used the Oncomine TCR Beta short-read assay to sequence DNA from cultured CD4+ T cells. TCRdb re-called the PCR reads with MiXCR, one entry per CDR3 protein. The sample lists approximately 15,000 distinct CDR3 sequences; roughly 52% were seen once. CDR1 is SNHLY and CDR2 is FYNNEI in the germline V gene. Trimming removed 4 bases from V and 6 bases from J, with 4 bases in between. This CDR3 has 11 residues. Treatment given: roughly ten-day PBMC culture with coronavirus spike peptide pools or control peptides (ViraFEST assay). Fresh medium (containing IL-2) replaced half the medium on days 3 and 7.

Sequenced material: CD4+ T cells from blood, cultured in vitro. The chain has TRBV2 and TRBJ1-5, with no clear D. The TCR was taken from a human donor who had recovered from COVID-19. CDR3 residues: CASSVGQPQHF. In DNA form, the CDR3 reads TGTGCCAGCAGTGTAGGTCAGCCCCAGCATTTT.